This T cell receptor beta chain derives from a study of T cells in women clearing cervical HPV infection. The CDR3 sequence is 14 residues long. V lost 4 bases and J lost 7; bases outside the gene matches: 5. Germline lookup yields CDR1 SGHTA and CDR2 FQGNSA. As to this clone: Antigen specificity is unknown. The CDR3 end falls 3 residues outside the read, so it is completed with the germline J gene.

This table comes from immunoSEQ multiplex PCR, and its TCRdb copy is limited to in-frame clones, with some not included. This sample's table has approximately 52,000 clones. General observations from the study: CIN3+ cases had significantly higher TCR richness than controls; evenness did not differ.

Prevalent HPV16 infections were excluded; only incident single HPV16 infections included. J is TRBJ1-2 and V is TRBV7-2; 11 bases line up with TRBD1. The source is a woman aged 18-70 years with a cervical HPV16 infection that either progressed to CIN3+ or cleared (not recorded which). Sequencing was performed on blood buffy coat. The DNA read from the CDR3 is TGTGCCAGCAGCTCGGGACAGGGGGAGTTTGGC. Translating gives CASSSGQGEFG. The full CDR3 protein reads CASSSGQGEFGYTF. The whole variable domain, remainder taken from reference TRBV7-2 and TRBJ1-2, is GAGVSQSPSNKVTEKGKDVELRCDPISGHTALYWYRQSLGQGLEFLIYFQGNSAPDKSGLPSDRFSAERTGGSVSTLTIQRTQQEDSAVYLCASSSGQGEFGYTFGSGTRLTVV.